This is a list of T cell receptor beta chains from one sample in a study of blood T cell repertoires in COVID-19. Method: immunoSEQ multiplex PCR; TCRdb's copy keeps in-frame clones and lacks some. Of some 240,000 clones listed, roughly 80% were seen once; the top ten hold around 7%. The sample consisted of peripheral blood. The receptors derive from a woman of 80 years or more with COVID-19, enrolled during active disease. CDR3s include the opening cysteine and the closing phenylalanine or tryptophan. The order of the fields is CDR3 DNA, CDR3 protein, clone size, D gene, J gene, V gene. The D gene is left open where the match is weak. Only some rows state a clone size, as once, few, many or a class for expanded clones.

CDR3nt: TGCGCCAGCAGTCATATAGGCGGTCTCGGGGGATCCGGAAACACCATATATTTT; CDR3aa: CASSHIGGLGGSGNTIYF; abundance: .; d_gene: .; j_gene: TRBJ1-3; v_gene: TRBV23-1
CDR3nt: TGTGCCAGCAGCGTAGGAGCAGCGGGGAGCACAGATACGCAGTATTTT; CDR3aa: CASSVGAAGSTDTQYF; abundance: .; d_gene: TRBD2; j_gene: TRBJ2-3; v_gene: TRBV9
CDR3nt: TGTGCCAGCAGCCGACAGGCTATTAATGAAAAACTGTTTTTT; CDR3aa: CASSRQAINEKLFF; abundance: .; d_gene: .; j_gene: TRBJ1-4; v_gene: TRBV3-1/TRBV3-2
CDR3nt: TGTGCCAGTACCTCCACACGAAAGGGGAAGTTCGGTACGCAGTATTTT; CDR3aa: CASTSTRKGKFGTQYF; abundance: .; d_gene: .; j_gene: TRBJ2-3; v_gene: TRBV19
CDR3nt: TGCGCCAGCAGTCGGGATACCTATAATTCACCCCTCCACTTT; CDR3aa: CASSRDTYNSPLHF; abundance: .; d_gene: .; j_gene: TRBJ1-6; v_gene: TRBV5-1
CDR3nt: TGTGCCAGCAGCGTAGAGGGCGGGAGCTCCTACAATGAGCAGTTCTTC; CDR3aa: CASSVEGGSSYNEQFF; abundance: .; d_gene: TRBD2; j_gene: TRBJ2-1; v_gene: TRBV9
CDR3nt: TGTGCCAGCAGTTACTTTACAGAATCTTCGAACTATGGCTACACCTTC; CDR3aa: CASSYFTESSNYGYTF; abundance: .; d_gene: .; j_gene: TRBJ1-2; v_gene: TRBV6-5
CDR3nt: TGTGCCAGCAGACTAGCGGGAGCTCGAAATGAGCAGTTCTTC; CDR3aa: CASRLAGARNEQFF; abundance: once; d_gene: TRBD2; j_gene: TRBJ2-1; v_gene: TRBV27
CDR3nt: TGTGCCACCAGTGATGGAGGGCCCGGGGAGCTGTTTTTT; CDR3aa: CATSDGGPGELFF; abundance: .; d_gene: .; j_gene: TRBJ2-2; v_gene: TRBV24-1
CDR3nt: TGTGCCAGCAGCCTGACAGCGAACACCGGGGAGCTGTTTTTT; CDR3aa: CASSLTANTGELFF; abundance: .; d_gene: .; j_gene: TRBJ2-2; v_gene: TRBV7-2
CDR3nt: TGTGCCACCAGGGAGGGGGGGTACACCGGGGAGCTGTTTTTT; CDR3aa: CATREGGYTGELFF; abundance: .; d_gene: .; j_gene: TRBJ2-2; v_gene: TRBV2
CDR3nt: TGTGCCAGCAGTTACTCCAGGACTAGCGCCTACGAGCAGTACTTC; CDR3aa: CASSYSRTSAYEQYF; abundance: once; d_gene: TRBD2; j_gene: TRBJ2-7; v_gene: TRBV6-5
CDR3nt: TGTGCCAGTAGTAGGACAGGGACCAACAATCAGCCCCAGCATTTT; CDR3aa: CASSRTGTNNQPQHF; abundance: few; d_gene: TRBD1; j_gene: TRBJ1-5; v_gene: TRBV19
CDR3nt: TGTGCCAGCAGCTTGGGACTAGCGGATCTCAGTGAGCAGTTCTTC; CDR3aa: CASSLGLADLSEQFF; abundance: .; d_gene: TRBD2; j_gene: TRBJ2-1; v_gene: TRBV5-4
CDR3nt: TGTGCCAGCAGCTTAAGGATAGGACTAGCGGGGGGGCAGGTCGAGCAGTACTTC; CDR3aa: CASSLRIGLAGGQVEQYF; abundance: .; d_gene: TRBD2; j_gene: TRBJ2-7; v_gene: TRBV7-2
CDR3nt: TGTGCCAGCAGCCCCAGGGCTGCTAACTATGGCTACACCTTC; CDR3aa: CASSPRAANYGYTF; abundance: .; d_gene: .; j_gene: TRBJ1-2; v_gene: TRBV3-1/TRBV3-2
CDR3nt: TGTGCCAGCAGCTTCATGTCCCAAGAGACCCAGTACTTC; CDR3aa: CASSFMSQETQYF; abundance: few; d_gene: .; j_gene: TRBJ2-5; v_gene: TRBV11-3
CDR3nt: TGTGCCATCAATAAGGGGGCAGACTATGGCTACACCTTC; CDR3aa: CAINKGADYGYTF; abundance: .; d_gene: TRBD1; j_gene: TRBJ1-2; v_gene: TRBV10-3